Here is one T cell receptor beta chain with its context. Germline and junction disagree at one end, which may indicate a read error. TCRdb keeps only in-frame clones here, not all; method: immunoSEQ multiplex PCR. The sample holds 160,000 or so clones, 96% seen once. There are 17 residues in the CDR3. CDR1 and CDR2 from the germline V gene are LGHNT and FRNRAP. This specimen belongs to a study of control samples from healthy donors and cancer patients. The sample consisted of blood. The chain couples TRBV12-5 to TRBJ2-1; the D gene is possibly TRBD1 (5 bases). This clonotype was obtained from a woman aged 30 to 39 in good health. CDR3 nucleotide sequence: TGTGCTAGTGGTTTGATGCCTGACTGGGGCTCCCACAATGAGCAGTTCTTC. Translating it yields CASGLMPDWGSHNEQFF.